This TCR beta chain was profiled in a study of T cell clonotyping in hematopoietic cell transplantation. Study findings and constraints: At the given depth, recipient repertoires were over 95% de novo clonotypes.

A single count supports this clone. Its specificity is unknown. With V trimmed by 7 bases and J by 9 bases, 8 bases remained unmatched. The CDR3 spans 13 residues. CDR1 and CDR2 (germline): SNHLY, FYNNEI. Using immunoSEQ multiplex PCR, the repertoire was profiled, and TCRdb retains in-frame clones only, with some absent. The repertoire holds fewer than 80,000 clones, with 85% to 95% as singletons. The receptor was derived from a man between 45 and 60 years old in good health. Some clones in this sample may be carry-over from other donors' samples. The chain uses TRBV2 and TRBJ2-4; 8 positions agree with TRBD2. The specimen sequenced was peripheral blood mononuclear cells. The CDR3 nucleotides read TGTGCCAGCATGAGCGGGAGTGGGGTCATTCAGTACTTC. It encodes CASMSGSGVIQYF.